This paragraph reports one T cell receptor beta chain. The data are from a study of control samples from healthy donors and cancer patients. Sequenced by immunoSEQ multiplex PCR; TCRdb stores in-frame clones only, minus some. The profile shows 170,000 or so clones, around 90% of them singletons. The germline V gene encodes CDR1 SEHNR and CDR2 FQNEAQ (reference sequence). The CDR3 contains 15 residues. Trimming left V 1 base short and J 4 bases short, with 14 bases between. This receptor was identified in a woman aged 50 to 60 in good health. This chain connects TRBV7-9 to TRBJ2-7, with D tentatively TRBD1 (6 bases). The sequenced sample was blood. Written as DNA, the CDR3 is TGTGCCAGCAGCTTAGTCCGGGACACGGTTTACGAGCAGTACTTC. Protein product: CASSLVRDTVYEQYF.